This T cell receptor (beta chain) was obtained from a study of T cells in Graves' hyperthyroidism and ophthalmopathy (dated by TCRdb to about 2019). Study-wide context: Peripheral blood was sampled at the time of initial diagnosis, prior to any treatment. A discovery cohort of about a hundred patients, 43 with Graves' ophthalmopathy and approximately 55 with stable Graves' hyperthyroidism, was used to find distinguishing TCR V-J signatures. Prospective prediction of ophthalmopathy was tested in an independent validation cohort consisting of 18 hyperthyroidism patients and some 15 patients who later progressed to ophthalmopathy. The approximately 97 discovery patients were randomly divided into training and test sets at a 7:3 ratio. The study also compared thyroid tissue and blood T-cell repertoires from more than 5 Graves' hyperthyroidism patients. Following sampling, methimazole starting at 30 mg daily was given to hyperthyroidism patients, and high-dose intravenous methylprednisolone was given to ophthalmopathy patients. The paper reports TCR Vbeta CDR3 sequencing of roughly 140 peripheral blood samples: 40 or so ophthalmopathy, 75 to 80 hyperthyroidism and around 17 progressor patients. Broad study findings and their caveats: Ophthalmopathy was separated from stable hyperthyroidism by a 13 V-J signature model, with around 90% sensitivity and approximately 81% specificity obtained in cross-validation and 80%/75% obtained in testing. No statistical method was used to set the sample size in advance, and investigators knew the group allocation. Blood samples also contained most of the expanded thyroid clonotypes (frequency above 0.001), which suggests that blood repertoires may reflect thyroid immune responses. In validation, progression to ophthalmopathy was predicted by the model with 70.59% sensitivity and around 76% specificity, a median of approximately 6.5 months before onset.

Ophthalmopathy patients had moderately to severely active disease, with a Clinical Activity Score of 3 or more, a NOSPECS grade of 4 or more, and a disease duration of less than 3 months. Any patient with an uncontrolled infection, another autoimmune disease, pregnancy or lactation was excluded. Clinical symptoms, serum thyroxine and TRAb, thyroid ultrasound, and orbital computed tomography formed the basis for the diagnoses. Ficoll-Paque density gradient centrifugation was used to isolate PBMCs from about 9 ml of fresh peripheral blood. Total RNA was extracted using Trizol reagent, and RNA quality was assessed on an Agilent 2100 Bioanalyzer. As concerns this clonotype: The clone's antigen remains unknown. Base qualities are not provided; no much larger clone lies one nucleotide away.

Trimming costs V 3 bases and J 5 bases, and their ends lie 13 bases apart. CDR1 and CDR2, looked up from the germline V gene (reference sequence), are LNHDA and SQIVND. From the cysteine through the phenylalanine, the CDR3 covers 15 amino acids. The only DNA kept is the CDR3, 45 bases in frame from the first base. The TCR beta CDR3 regions were amplified from the RNA transcripts. The TCR CDR3 was subjected to a first round of RT-PCR using the HTBI primer set and the Qiagen OneStep RT-PCR kit. Libraries were constructed in a second round of multiplex PCR, after which size selection and purification were carried out. Sequencing of the libraries was done on an Illumina HiSeq2000 using paired-end 100 bp reads. Per the source publication's procedure: SOAPnuke was used to process the raw data, with reads discarded if the reads contained adapters or uncalled bases, had a mean Phred below 15, or lacked an exact constant-primer or identifier match. High-quality paired reads were merged with COPE v1.2.5, and unique nucleotide sequences were defined as clonotypes. MiTCR v1.1 was used to align clonotypes to the IMGT TRBV, TRBD and TRBJ reference segments. The analysis included only V-J combinations with a frequency above 0.0001, which together covered 99% to 99.2% of the repertoires. A TCS score was defined as the ratio between F50 (clonal expansion) and ExV (chaos), using BLOSUM62-based TCRdist between CDR3 peptides within each V-J. Welch's t-statistics and random forest reduced around 510 V-J features to about 12, which were used in a naive Bayes classifier (R e1071). Starting from the raw public reads, TCRdb applied fastp trimming at Q25, assembled clones with MiXCR and retained in-frame beta chains. Rows merge per CDR3 protein into single entries with the most common DNA and genes. TCRdb, rather than the study authors, made the V and J calls. This sample has some 340,000 distinct CDR3 sequences in its table, and approximately 13% of those were observed once. The ten largest clones capture roughly 35% of the sample.

Source material: blood. The V gene is TRBV19 and the J gene is TRBJ2-2; TRBD2 is a weak D gene call, 5 bases matching. The sequence was collected from a woman in her 40s with Graves' ophthalmopathy. The CDR3 reads CASSIGGQLTGELFF. The sequenced DNA: TGTGCCAGTAGTATTGGAGGCCAACTAACCGGGGAGCTGTTTTTT.